A single sample gave rise to the 13 T cell receptor beta chains below, sequenced in a study of blood T cell repertoires in COVID-19. The table came from immunoSEQ multiplex PCR; TCRdb's copy has only in-frame clones and leaves some out. The sample has more than 250,000 clones, less than 85% seen once; the top ten hold roughly 4.5%. Sequenced: peripheral blood. These receptors were taken from a man aged 60 to 75 who had recovered from COVID-19.

The chain carries TRBV5-6 and TRBJ2-5, with D perhaps TRBD2 (5 bases). Germline V gene lookup returns CDR1 SGHDT and CDR2 YYEEEE. The germline V and J ends were trimmed by 4 bases and 7 bases, with 23 bases remaining between them. The CDR3 is 16 amino acids. CDR3 sequence reads: CASSPASPGWVGTQYF. CDR3 nucleotide sequence: TGTGCCAGCAGCCCCGCTTCCCCGGGGTGGGTCGGGACCCAGTACTTC.

This clone has a handful of counts. CDR3 amino acids: CASRQTGNNQPQHF. CDR3 nucleotides: TGTGCCAGCAGGCAAACAGGGAATAATCAGCCCCAGCATTTT. The chain recombines TRBV28 with TRBJ1-5, with D perhaps matching TRBD1 (6 bases). The CDR3 consists of 14 residues. Trimming cost V 6 bases and J 4 bases, with 13 bases left between them. In germline, CDR1 is MDHEN, CDR2 SYDVKM.

This clone occurred once. The rearrangement links TRBV29-1 to TRBJ2-1; a weak D match, TRBD1 (6 bases). Germline V lookup: CDR1 SQVTM, CDR2 ANQGSEA. The V gene lost 4 bases and the J gene lost 4 bases, with 14 bases spanning the gap. This CDR3 region has 14 residues. The CDR3 DNA sequence: TGCAGCGTTGGGTTAGGGGGTGGGTACAATGAGCAGTTCTTC. Protein sequence: CSVGLGGGYNEQFF.

This clone was recorded many times. The rearrangement uses TRBV30 and TRBJ2-5; maybe TRBD2 (6 bases). V was trimmed by 0 bases and J by 5 bases, leaving 13 bases between them. CDR3 length: 14 residues. Germline CDR1 reads GTSNPN; CDR2 reads SVGIG (reference sequence). The CDR3 loop reads CAWSVGGMSETQYF. The CDR3 nucleotides are TGTGCCTGGAGTGTCGGAGGGATGAGCGAGACCCAGTACTTC.

The rearrangement uses TRBV27 and TRBJ1-5; D unresolved. V was clipped by 5 bases and J by 0 bases, with 17 bases between them. The CDR3 sequence is 17 residues long. The germline V gene encodes CDR1 MNHEY and CDR2 SMNVEV (reference sequence). The CDR3 spells CASSLYSTVLSNQPQHF. CDR3 DNA: TGTGCCAGCAGTCTTTATAGTACAGTCCTTAGCAATCAGCCCCAGCATTTT.

J is TRBJ1-1 and V is TRBV19, with D hard to call. This CDR3 has 14 residues. The V gene's germline CDR1 is LNHDA and CDR2 SQIVND (reference sequence). Between the trimmed V and J ends, which lost 10 bases and 7 bases, there was a span of 22 bases. CDR3 DNA sequence: TGTGCCACCAAAATCCGGACGGGAACAAGTGAAGCTTTCTTT. This sequence encodes CATKIRTGTSEAFF.

The rearrangement uses TRBV7-3 and TRBJ1-2; D may be TRBD1 (5 bases). V shed 5 bases and J shed 1 base, with 14 bases lying between them. Germline loops: CDR1 SGHTA, CDR2 FQGTGA. The CDR3 has 15 amino acids. In DNA, the CDR3 is TGTGCCAGCAGCCCGGGGGGAGGTCTTAACTATGGCTACACCTTC. Protein sequence: CASSPGGGLNYGYTF.

This clone showed up just once. The rearrangement links TRBV5-1 to TRBJ2-3; D is unclear. Germline lookup yields CDR1 SGHRS and CDR2 YFSETQ. The length of the CDR3 is 14 residues. The ends were cut back, 0 bases at V and 3 bases at J, with 8 bases in the middle. The CDR3 nucleotides are TGCGCCAGCAGCTTGGGGCACATGACAGATACGCAGTATTTT. It is translated as CASSLGHMTDTQYF.

The chain carries TRBV19 and TRBJ2-3; maybe TRBD1 (5 bases). The V gene lost 5 bases and the J gene lost 2 bases, with 14 bases spanning the gap. Germline V CDR1 and CDR2: LNHDA, SQIVND (reference sequence). The CDR3 extends over 15 amino acids. CDR3 region: CASSERGMPTDTQYF. The CDR3 region has the DNA TGTGCCAGTAGTGAAAGGGGCATGCCCACAGATACGCAGTATTTT.

This sequence joins TRBV3-1 (or the pseudogene TRBV3-2) and TRBJ1-3; D gene uncertain. The CDR3 has 12 amino acids. V lost 4 bases, J lost 4 bases, and 5 bases lay in between. Germline-derived CDR1 and CDR2 are LGHDT and YNNKEL (reference sequence). The CDR3 sequence is CASSRVGNTIYF. The CDR3 DNA follows: TGTGCCAGCAGCCGTGTAGGAAACACCATATATTTT.

V gene TRBV28 combines with J gene TRBJ1-1, with 7 bases that match TRBD1. CDR1 and CDR2 (germline): MDHEN, SYDVKM. The CDR3 has 15 residues. V shed 5 bases, J shed 1 base, and the junction held 7 bases outside the gene matches. CDR3 in amino acids: CASSLQGRRNTEAFF. Here the CDR3 DNA reads TGTGCCAGCAGTCTACAGGGGCGGCGGAACACTGAAGCTTTCTTT.

The chain joins TRBV15 to TRBJ1-4, with TRBD1 matching 8 bases. The CDR3 consists of 15 residues. J was trimmed by 8 bases and V by 1 base; bases with no gene match: 6. Germline V gene sequence: CDR1 LNHNV, CDR2 YYDKDF (reference sequence). This CDR3 is CATSRVYGQGEKLFF. Written as DNA, the CDR3 is TGTGCCACCAGCAGAGTTTACGGACAGGGCGAAAAACTGTTTTTT.

This clone was seen just once. The chain combines TRBV19 with TRBJ2-5, with 7 positions matching TRBD1. The CDR3 is 20 amino acids. V was pared by 2 bases and J by 5 bases, with 23 bases of the junction left unmatched. Per the germline V gene, CDR1 is LNHDA and CDR2 is SQIVND (reference sequence). The CDR3: CASSISWGLVQGQRYETQYF. The CDR3 coding sequence is TGTGCCAGTAGTATATCGTGGGGGTTGGTACAGGGGCAACGTTATGAGACCCAGTACTTC.